A single sample is the source of the 2 T cell receptor beta chains below, sequenced in a study of blood T cell repertoires in COVID-19. Data came from immunoSEQ multiplex PCR; TCRdb stores just in-frame clones and leaves some out. This sample has 150,000 to 200,000 clones, with 80% to 90% found just once. The sample comprised PBMCs or T cells enriched from blood (not recorded which). These receptor sequences come from a woman younger than 35 who had recovered from COVID-19.

The chain joins TRBV7-9 to TRBJ1-1, with 11 bases fitting TRBD1. Germline V CDR1 and CDR2: SEHNR, FQNEAQ (reference sequence). The CDR3 consists of 15 residues. V was pared by 4 bases and J by 5 bases, with 6 bases of the junction left unmatched. Here the CDR3 reads CASSSGQGARTEAFF. CDR3 coding DNA: TGTGCCAGCAGCTCCGGACAGGGGGCAAGGACTGAAGCTTTCTTT.

V is TRBV6-5 and J is TRBJ1-4, with a tentative D call TRBD1 (5 bases). V lost 2 bases to trimming and J lost 0 bases, with 10 bases between them. The germline V gene encodes CDR1 MNHEY and CDR2 SVGAGI. The CDR3 length is 16 residues. The CDR3 protein is CASSYGAGPTNEKLFF. As DNA, the CDR3 is TGTGCCAGCAGTTACGGGGCCGGGCCAACTAATGAAAAACTGTTTTTT.